The text below deals with one T cell receptor beta chain. What it recognizes is unknown. The data derive from a study of T cell responses to AZD1222 COVID-19 vaccine. Overall study findings and caveats: Spike-specific TCR repertoires showed rising breadth and depth after two AZD1222 doses. Spike-wide vaccine-associated CD4 TCRs dominated at 160-218 and 743-854.

Repertoires were generated with immunoSEQ multiplex PCR, while TCRdb's copy carries only in-frame clones and drops some. The table lists about 130,000 clones, about four fifths of them singletons, with about 4% in the top ten. This CDR3 has 15 residues. The V gene's germline CDR1 is SSHAT and CDR2 FNYEAQ (reference sequence). Trimming removed 0 bases at V and 7 bases at J, with 12 bases between. This clonotype was sampled from an adult in good health. The material sequenced was peripheral blood, taken on day 0 of AZD1222 vaccination. V and J are TRBV7-7 and TRBJ2-2, with D perhaps being TRBD1 or TRBD2 (5 bases each). In DNA form, the CDR3 reads TGTGCCAGCAGCTTAGCCAACGGGGCCGGCGGGGAGCTGTTTTTT. This sequence encodes CASSLANGAGGELFF.